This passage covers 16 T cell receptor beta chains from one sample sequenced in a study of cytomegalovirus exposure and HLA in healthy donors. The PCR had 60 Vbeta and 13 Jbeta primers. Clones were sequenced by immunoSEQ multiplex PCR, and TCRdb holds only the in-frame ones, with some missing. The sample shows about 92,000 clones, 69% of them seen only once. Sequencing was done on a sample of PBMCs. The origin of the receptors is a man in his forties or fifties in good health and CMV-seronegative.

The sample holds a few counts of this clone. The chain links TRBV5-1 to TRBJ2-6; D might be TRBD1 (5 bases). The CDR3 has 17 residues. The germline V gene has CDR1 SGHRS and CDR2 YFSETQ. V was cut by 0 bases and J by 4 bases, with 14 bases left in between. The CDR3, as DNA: TGCGCCAGCAGCTTGGAGGTGTCAGGGTCCGGGGCCAACGTCCTGACTTTC. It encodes CASSLEVSGSGANVLTF.

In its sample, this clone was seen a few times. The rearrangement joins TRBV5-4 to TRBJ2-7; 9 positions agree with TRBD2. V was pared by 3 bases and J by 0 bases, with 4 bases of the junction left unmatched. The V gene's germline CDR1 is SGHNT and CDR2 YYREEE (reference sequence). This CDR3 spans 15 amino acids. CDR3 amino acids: CASSSLAGPSYEQYV. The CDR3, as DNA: TGTGCCAGCAGCTCGCTAGCGGGACCCTCCTACGAGCAGTACGTC.

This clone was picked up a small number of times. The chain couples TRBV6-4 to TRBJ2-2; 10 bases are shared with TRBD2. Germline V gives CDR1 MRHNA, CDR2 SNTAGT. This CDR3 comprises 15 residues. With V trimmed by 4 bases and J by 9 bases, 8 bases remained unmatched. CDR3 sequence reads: CASSGLAGDSRELFF. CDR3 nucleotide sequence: TGTGCCAGCAGTGGTCTAGCGGGGGATTCCCGGGAGCTGTTTTTT.

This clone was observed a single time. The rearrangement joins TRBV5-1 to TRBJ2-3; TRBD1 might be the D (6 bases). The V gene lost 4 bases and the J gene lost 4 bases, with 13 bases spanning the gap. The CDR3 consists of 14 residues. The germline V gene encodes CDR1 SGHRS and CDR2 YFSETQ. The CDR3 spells CASSPGQNSDTQYF. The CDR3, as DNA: TGCGCCAGCAGCCCCGGACAGAATTCAGATACGCAGTATTTT.

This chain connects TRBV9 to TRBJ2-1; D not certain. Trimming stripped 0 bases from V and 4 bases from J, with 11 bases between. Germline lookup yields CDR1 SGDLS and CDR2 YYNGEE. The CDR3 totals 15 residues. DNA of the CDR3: TGTGCCAGCAGCGTAGCCCCGGAGCAATACAATGAGCAGTTCTTC. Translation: CASSVAPEQYNEQFF. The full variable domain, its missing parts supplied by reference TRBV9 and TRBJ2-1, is DSGVTQTPKHLITATGQRVTLRCSPRSGDLSVYWYQQSLDQGLQFLIQYYNGEERAKGNILERFSAQQFPDLHSELNLSSLELGDSALYFCASSVAPEQYNEQFFGPGTRLTVL.

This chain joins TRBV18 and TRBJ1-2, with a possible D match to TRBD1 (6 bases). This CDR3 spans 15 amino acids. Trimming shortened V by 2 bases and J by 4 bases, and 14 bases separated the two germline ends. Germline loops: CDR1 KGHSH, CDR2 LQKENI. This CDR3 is CASSPATGQSYGYTF. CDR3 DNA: TGTGCCAGCTCACCAGCGACAGGCCAATCCTATGGCTACACCTTC.

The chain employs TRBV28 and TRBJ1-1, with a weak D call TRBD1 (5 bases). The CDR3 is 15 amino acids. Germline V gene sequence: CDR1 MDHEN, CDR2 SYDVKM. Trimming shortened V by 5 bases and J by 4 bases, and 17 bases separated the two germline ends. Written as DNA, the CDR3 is TGTGCCAGCAGTACCCCGCGCCAGGGTGTCACTGAAGCTTTCTTT. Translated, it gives CASSTPRQGVTEAFF.

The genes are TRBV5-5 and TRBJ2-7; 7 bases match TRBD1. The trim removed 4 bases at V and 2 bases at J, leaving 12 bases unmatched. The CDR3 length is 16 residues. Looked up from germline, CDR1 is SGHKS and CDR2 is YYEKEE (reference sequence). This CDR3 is CASSLTDRTGTYEQYF. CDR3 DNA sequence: TGTGCCAGCAGCCTCACGGACAGGACGGGGACCTACGAGCAGTACTTC.

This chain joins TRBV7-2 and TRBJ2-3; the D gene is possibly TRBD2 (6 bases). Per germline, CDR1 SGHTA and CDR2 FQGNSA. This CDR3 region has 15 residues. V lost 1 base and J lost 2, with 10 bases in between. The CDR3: CASSLVSGVTDTQYF. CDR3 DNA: TGTGCCAGCAGCTTAGTTTCGGGGGTCACAGATACGCAGTATTTT.

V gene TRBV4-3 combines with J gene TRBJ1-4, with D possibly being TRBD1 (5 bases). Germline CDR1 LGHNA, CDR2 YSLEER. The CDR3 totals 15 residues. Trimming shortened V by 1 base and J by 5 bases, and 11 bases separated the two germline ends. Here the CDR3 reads CASSQGPGQNEKLFF. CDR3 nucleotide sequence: TGCGCCAGCAGCCAAGGGCCAGGGCAGAATGAAAAACTGTTTTTT.

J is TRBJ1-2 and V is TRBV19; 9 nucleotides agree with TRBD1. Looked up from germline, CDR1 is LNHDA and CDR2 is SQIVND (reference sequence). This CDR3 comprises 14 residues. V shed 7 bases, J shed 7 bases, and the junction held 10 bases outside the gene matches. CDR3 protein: CASNPTGGRGGYTF. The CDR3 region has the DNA TGTGCCAGTAACCCTACAGGGGGCCGGGGTGGCTACACCTTC.

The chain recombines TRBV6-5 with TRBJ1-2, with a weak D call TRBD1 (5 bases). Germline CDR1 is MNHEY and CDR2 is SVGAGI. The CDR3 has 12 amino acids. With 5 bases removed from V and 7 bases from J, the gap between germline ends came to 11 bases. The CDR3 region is CASSPWGGGYTF. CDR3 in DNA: TGTGCCAGCAGTCCTTGGGGGGGTGGCTACACCTTC.

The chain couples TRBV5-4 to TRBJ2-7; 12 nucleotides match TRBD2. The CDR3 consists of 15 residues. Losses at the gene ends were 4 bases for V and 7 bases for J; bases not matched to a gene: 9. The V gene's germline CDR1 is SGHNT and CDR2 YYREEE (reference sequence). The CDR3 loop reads CASSSGASGRGEQYV. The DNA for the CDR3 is TGTGCCAGCAGCAGTGGGGCTAGCGGGAGGGGAGAGCAGTACGTC.

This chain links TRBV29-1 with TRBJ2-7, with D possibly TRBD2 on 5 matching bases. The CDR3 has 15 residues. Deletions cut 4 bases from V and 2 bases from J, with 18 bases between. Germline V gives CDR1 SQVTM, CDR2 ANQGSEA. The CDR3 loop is CSVVTGMGSTYEQYF. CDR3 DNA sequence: TGCAGCGTTGTAACCGGGATGGGGTCTACCTACGAGCAGTACTTC.

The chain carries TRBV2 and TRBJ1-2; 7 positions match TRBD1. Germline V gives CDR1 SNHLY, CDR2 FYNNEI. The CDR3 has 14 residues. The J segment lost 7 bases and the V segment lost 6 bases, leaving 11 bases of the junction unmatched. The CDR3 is CASSKTQGGGGYTF. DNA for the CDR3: TGTGCCAGCAGCAAAACCCAGGGGGGAGGTGGCTACACCTTC.

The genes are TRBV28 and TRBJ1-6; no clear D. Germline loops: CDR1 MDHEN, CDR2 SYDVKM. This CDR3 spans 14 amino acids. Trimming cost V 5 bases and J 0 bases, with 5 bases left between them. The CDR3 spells CASSLSSYNSPLHF. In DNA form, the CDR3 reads TGTGCCAGCAGTCTTAGCTCCTATAATTCACCCCTCCACTTT.